This T cell receptor (beta chain) comes out of a study of cytomegalovirus exposure and HLA in healthy donors. A few counts support this clone. Its cognate antigen is unknown. This CDR3 is 16 amino acids long. Germline loops: CDR1 SGDLS, CDR2 YYNGEE. Trimming removed 4 bases from V and 5 bases from J, with 18 bases in between. Whole-study results and caveats: The availability of immune exposure information extended only to CMV serostatus.

PCR primers comprised 60 Vbeta and 13 Jbeta primers. Sequenced by immunoSEQ multiplex PCR; TCRdb stores in-frame clones only, minus some. In the table there are under 130,000 clones, approximately 80% of which are singletons. Sequenced material: PBMCs. V usage is TRBV9 and J usage is TRBJ1-4; tentatively, D is TRBD1 (6 bases). This TCR came from a man younger than 45 in good health and CMV-seronegative. The CDR3 DNA reads as TGTGCCAGCAGCCCTGTTACAGGGAAGGGGAATGAAAAACTGTTTTTT. Residues: CASSPVTGKGNEKLFF.